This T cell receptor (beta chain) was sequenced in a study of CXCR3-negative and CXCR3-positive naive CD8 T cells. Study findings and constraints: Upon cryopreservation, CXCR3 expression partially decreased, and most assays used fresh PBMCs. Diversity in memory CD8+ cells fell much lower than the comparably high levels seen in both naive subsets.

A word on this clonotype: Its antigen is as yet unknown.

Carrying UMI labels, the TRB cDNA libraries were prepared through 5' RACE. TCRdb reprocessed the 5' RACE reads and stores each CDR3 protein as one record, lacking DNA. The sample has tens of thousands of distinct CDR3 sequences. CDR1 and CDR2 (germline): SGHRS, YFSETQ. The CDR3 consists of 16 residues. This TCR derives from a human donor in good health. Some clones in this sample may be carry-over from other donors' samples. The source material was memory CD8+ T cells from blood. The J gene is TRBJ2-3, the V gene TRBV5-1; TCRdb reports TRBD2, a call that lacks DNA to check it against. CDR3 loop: CASSLGPSGSADTQYF.